This T cell receptor beta chain is drawn from a study of cytomegalovirus exposure and HLA in healthy donors. V gave up 3 bases and J gave up 5 bases; unmatched junction bases: 7. The length of the CDR3 is 15 residues. Germline V gene lookup returns CDR1 SNHLY and CDR2 FYNNEI. PCR was performed using 60 Vbeta and 13 Jbeta primers. Produced via immunoSEQ multiplex PCR; TCRdb's table is partial and in-frame only. The sample includes fewer than 130,000 clones, about 79% of them seen just once. The TCR sequence derives from a man aged 45-65 years in good health and CMV-seropositive. The rearrangement links TRBV2 to TRBJ2-3; 8 bases fit TRBD2. Sequencing input: PBMCs. CDR3 bases: TGTGCCAGCAGTGATCGGCGGGGGGTGTTAGATACGCAGTATTTT. It encodes CASSDRRGVLDTQYF. Full variable domain (missing parts from reference TRBV2 and TRBJ2-3): EPEVTQTPSHQVTQMGQEVILRCVPISNHLYFYWYRQILGQKVEFLVSFYNNEISEKSEIFDDQFSVERPDGSNFTLKIRSTKLEDSAMYFCASSDRRGVLDTQYFGPGTRLTVL.